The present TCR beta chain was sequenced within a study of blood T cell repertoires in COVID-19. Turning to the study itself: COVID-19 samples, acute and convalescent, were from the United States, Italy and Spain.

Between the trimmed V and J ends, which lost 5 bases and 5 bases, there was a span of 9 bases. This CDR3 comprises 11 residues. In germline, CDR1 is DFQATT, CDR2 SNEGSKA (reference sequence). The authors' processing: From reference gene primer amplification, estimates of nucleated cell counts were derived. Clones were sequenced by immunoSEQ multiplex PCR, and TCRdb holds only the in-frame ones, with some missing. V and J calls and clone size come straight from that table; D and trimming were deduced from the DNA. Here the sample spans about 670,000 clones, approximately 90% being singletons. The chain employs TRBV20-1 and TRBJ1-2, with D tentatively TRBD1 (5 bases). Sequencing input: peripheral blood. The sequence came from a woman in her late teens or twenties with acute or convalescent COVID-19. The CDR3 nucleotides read TGCAGTGCTTGGGGGGAATATGGCTACACCTTC. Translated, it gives CSAWGEYGYTF.